These T cell receptor beta chains were read from a single sample in a study of T-cell memory formation after mild COVID-19. One entry per CDR3 protein, called by TCRdb with MiXCR from the 5' RACE reads. The sample carries about 360,000 distinct CDR3 sequences, around 14% recorded once. Sequencing used PBMCs or a T cell subset sorted from them (not recorded which). The origin of the receptors is a man aged 18-30 years who had mild COVID-19 (a few samples of this study predate the infection). Cell type and time point are not known. CDR3s include the opening cysteine and the closing phenylalanine or tryptophan. D genes are given only for firm matches. Part of the rows lack a size; the others show once, few, many or a class for expanded clones.

d_gene | j_gene | abundance | v_gene | CDR3nt | CDR3aa
. | TRBJ1-1 | . | TRBV20-1 | TGCAGTGCGTCACAGGGTGGGGACACTGAAGCTTTCTTT | CSASQGGDTEAFF
. | TRBJ2-1 | . | TRBV9 | TGTGCCAGCAGCCTGCTAGGGGTAGTCGATGAGCAGTTCTTC | CASSLLGVVDEQFF
. | TRBJ1-2 | . | TRBV6-2/TRBV6-3 | TGTGCCAGCAGTTGGGTACAGGCGCATGGCTACACCTTC | CASSWVQAHGYTF
. | TRBJ1-5 | . | TRBV6-1 | TGTGCCAGCATCGAACCTATGACGGCCCGTTCTAGCAATCAGCCCCAGCATTTT | CASIEPMTARSSNQPQHF
TRBD2 | TRBJ2-5 | few | TRBV20-1 | TGCAGTGCGAGAAGACCTAGCGGGGTACAAGAGACCCAGTACTTC | CSARRPSGVQETQYF
TRBD1 | TRBJ2-1 | . | TRBV6-5 | TGTGCCAGCAGCAACAGGGGACGGGTCAATGAGCAGTTCTTC | CASSNRGRVNEQFF
. | TRBJ2-5 | many | TRBV7-8 | TGTGCCAGCAGCCCGGGACGGCAAGAGACCCAGTACTTC | CASSPGRQETQYF
. | TRBJ1-2 | few | TRBV7-2 | TGTGCCAGCAGCTTCGCCAGCTATGGCTACACCTTC | CASSFASYGYTF
TRBD1 | TRBJ2-3 | . | TRBV6-5 | TGTGCCAGCAACCGCCAGGGGGACACCACAGATACGCAGTATTTT | CASNRQGDTTDTQYF
. | TRBJ2-2 | . | TRBV19 | TGTGCCACTTCATACAGGGACACCGGGGAGCTGTTTTTT | CATSYRDTGELFF
. | TRBJ2-3 | few | TRBV7-2 | TGTGCCAGCAGCCCAACAACAAATACGCAGTATTTT | CASSPTTNTQYF
. | TRBJ1-6 | few | TRBV9 | TGTGCCAGCAGCCCCTCCTTCGAGTCACCCCTCCACTTT | CASSPSFESPLHF
. | TRBJ1-2 | . | TRBV29-1 | TGCAGTGCCGGGGGTGCTAACTATGGCTACACCTTC | CSAGGANYGYTF
. | TRBJ2-7 | many | TRBV2 | TGTGCCAGCAGGGAACAGGGAAGCTCCTACGAGCAGTACTTC | CASREQGSSYEQYF
. | TRBJ1-1 | few | TRBV12-3/TRBV12-4 | TGTGCCAGCAGTTTATCGTGGGGAGGGGGAGCTTTCTTT | CASSLSWGGGAFF
TRBD2 | TRBJ2-3 | few | TRBV27 | TGTGCCAGCAGTCCTGAAGCGGGGGGAGTCACAGATACGCAGTATTTT | CASSPEAGGVTDTQYF
. | TRBJ1-1 | . | TRBV12-3/TRBV12-4 | TGTGCCAGCATTCCCACGGGCCCCGAAGCTTTCTTT | CASIPTGPEAFF
. | TRBJ1-1 | . | TRBV6-2/TRBV6-3 | TGTGCCAGCAGCCCCGGATGGAACACTGAAGCTTTCTTT | CASSPGWNTEAFF
. | TRBJ1-1 | . | TRBV2 | TGTGCCAGCAGTGCCGGCCGTCAAGCTTTCTTT | CASSAGRQAFF
. | TRBJ2-1 | few | TRBV6-1 | TGTGCCAGCAGTGAGACAGGAAAAGGATCGCAGCAGTTCTTC | CASSETGKGSQQFF
TRBD1 | TRBJ1-1 | many | TRBV3-1 | TGTGCCAGCAGCCAAGTTTTCCGGGACAGGGGGTCGGCGGCTTTCTTT | CASSQVFRDRGSAAFF
. | TRBJ2-2 | few | TRBV7-2 | TGTGCCAGCAGCTTTGTGCGGAACGGGGAGCTGTTTTTT | CASSFVRNGELFF
TRBD1 | TRBJ2-3 | . | TRBV5-5 | TGTGCCAGCAGCTACCCCCGGGACAGGGGAATGAGAGATACGCAGTATTTT | CASSYPRDRGMRDTQYF
. | TRBJ1-1 | few | TRBV20-1 | TGCAGTGCTAGAGTTTTACTGGACCTGGCGGGTGAAGCTTTCTTT | CSARVLLDLAGEAFF
. | TRBJ1-6 | . | TRBV10-3 | TGTGCCATCAGCGCCTCCAACAGCATCCTCCACTTT | CAISASNSILHF
. | TRBJ1-5 | few | TRBV20-1 | TGCAGTGCTAGAGGGGGCGCATATAGCAATCAGCCCCAGCATTTT | CSARGGAYSNQPQHF
TRBD1 | TRBJ1-5 | . | TRBV7-2 | TGTGCCAGCAGCTTTGGGACAGGGTTAAATCAGCCCCAGCATTTT | CASSFGTGLNQPQHF
. | TRBJ2-7 | few | TRBV5-1 | TGCGCCAGCAGCTTTAGACAGCTCACGGACGAGCAGTACTTC | CASSFRQLTDEQYF
TRBD1 | TRBJ1-6 | . | TRBV7-2 | TGTGCCAGCAGCATTGGGACAGCGGAAAGGGCACCCCTCCACTTT | CASSIGTAERAPLHF
. | TRBJ2-7 | . | TRBV20-1 | TGCAGTGCTAGATCCAGGTTATCCTACGAGCAGTACTTC | CSARSRLSYEQYF
TRBD2 | TRBJ2-3 | . | TRBV5-1 | TGCGCCAGCAGCTTGTTACTAGCGGGGTCGAGGGATACGCAGTATTTT | CASSLLLAGSRDTQYF
. | TRBJ2-1 | many | TRBV2 | TGTGCCAGCCGCCTATGGGGGGAGGACAATGAGCAGTTCTTC | CASRLWGEDNEQFF
TRBD1 | TRBJ2-1 | . | TRBV25-1 | TGTGCCAACGATCTCGACAGGGGCGCTAGCTACAATGAGCAGTTCTTC | CANDLDRGASYNEQFF
. | TRBJ1-1 | many | TRBV5-1 | TGCGCCAGCAGGCTTGGTGGGGAGAACACTGAAGCTTTCTTT | CASRLGGENTEAFF
TRBD1 | TRBJ2-5 | . | TRBV6-2/TRBV6-3 | TGTGCCAGCAGTTCTTACGGACAGGGAGGAGAGACCCAGTACTTC | CASSSYGQGGETQYF
. | TRBJ2-5 | many | TRBV3-1 | TGTGCCAGCAGCCGACTAGAGGGACAAGAGACCCAGTACTTC | CASSRLEGQETQYF
TRBD2 | TRBJ2-3 | . | TRBV7-2 | TGTGCCAGCAGCTTAGCAGCGGGGGGTGGATATACGCAGTATTTT | CASSLAAGGGYTQYF
. | TRBJ1-5 | . | TRBV27 | TGTGCCAGCAGTCCAGGGTGGAGCAATCAGCCCCAGCATTTT | CASSPGWSNQPQHF
. | TRBJ1-6 | few | TRBV11-2 | TGTGCCAGCAGCATACAGGGTCATTCACCCCTCCACTTT | CASSIQGHSPLHF
. | TRBJ2-6 | many | TRBV5-1 | TGCGCCAGCAGCCCACGGCGCTCTGGGGCCAACGTCCTGACTTTC | CASSPRRSGANVLTF
TRBD2 | TRBJ2-1 | few | TRBV29-1 | TGCAGCGTTGATGGGACTAGCGGGGGGAGCTCCTACAATGAGCAGTTCTTC | CSVDGTSGGSSYNEQFF
. | TRBJ1-5 | many | TRBV12-3/TRBV12-4 | TGTGCCAGCAGTTTAAAAGGACCCCAGCATTTT | CASSLKGPQHF
. | TRBJ2-3 | many | TRBV12-3/TRBV12-4 | TGTGCCATCACACCGGAGGGGGGCGTGGATACGCAGTATTTT | CAITPEGGVDTQYF
TRBD1 | TRBJ2-7 | . | TRBV6-5 | TGTGCCAGCAGTTACCAAGGACAGGGCTACGAGCAGTACTTC | CASSYQGQGYEQYF
TRBD1 | TRBJ1-2 | many | TRBV5-1 | TGCGCCAGCAGCTTAGACAGGGGATCCTATGGCTACACCTTC | CASSLDRGSYGYTF
. | TRBJ1-1 | few | TRBV4-1 | TGCGCCAGCAGCCAAGATCCCAGGGTCACTGAAGCTTTCTTT | CASSQDPRVTEAFF
. | TRBJ1-1 | many | TRBV12-3/TRBV12-4 | TGCGCCAGCAGAGGACAGATGAACACTGAAGCTTTCTTT | CASRGQMNTEAFF
TRBD1 | TRBJ2-3 | . | TRBV7-9 | TGTGCCAGCAGCTTCGGACAGGGAGTAGGCGATACGCAGTATTTT | CASSFGQGVGDTQYF
. | TRBJ2-2 | . | TRBV2 | TGTGCCAGCAGTGATCCCGTTTGGCCCGGGGAGCTGTTTTTT | CASSDPVWPGELFF
. | TRBJ2-2 | few | TRBV25-1 | TGTGCCAGCAAACGCAGGGTGGTTGCCGGGGAGCTGTTTTTT | CASKRRVVAGELFF
. | TRBJ1-2 | . | TRBV6-2/TRBV6-3 | TGTGCCAGCAGTTACAACTGGGTGACCGGCTACACCTTC | CASSYNWVTGYTF
. | TRBJ2-5 | few | TRBV6-5 | TGTGCCAGCAGTAGGGGGGGGGCATCAGGAGAGACCCAGTACTTC | CASSRGGASGETQYF
TRBD2 | TRBJ2-7 | few | TRBV12-3/TRBV12-4 | TGTGCCAGCAGTTTAGCTAGCGGGGGGCCCGGGTCAACCTACGAGCAGTACTTC | CASSLASGGPGSTYEQYF
TRBD1 | TRBJ2-2 | . | TRBV5-1 | TGCGCCAGCAGCCTGCAGGGACAGGGTGCCACCGGGGAGCTGTTTTTT | CASSLQGQGATGELFF
TRBD2 | TRBJ2-1 | few | TRBV20-1 | TGCAGTGCTAGAGATGACGCGGGGGACTACAATGAGCAGTTCTTC | CSARDDAGDYNEQFF